This TCR beta chain was identified during a study of a mutant IDH1 vaccine in newly diagnosed glioma. Turning to the study itself: Vaccines began 4-6 weeks after radiotherapy alone, or with temozolomide cycles. Patients under treatment included about 60% males and about 38% females and had a mean age of approximately 44 years. Visit V13 took place at week 47, and visit V12 happened at week 35. General study findings and limits: Pseudoprogression seemingly bore no relation to changes in top peripheral T cell clonotypes.

The time point: week 35, safety follow-up. In every dose of vaccine, 300 ug of mutant IDH1 20-mer peptide was given alongside topical imiquimod. Profiled with immunoSEQ multiplex PCR; TCRdb holds only in-frame clones, not every one. The table includes some 60,000 clones, less than 90% detected once. Germline CDR1 is SGHDT and CDR2 is YYEEEE. V gave up 4 bases and J gave up 5 bases; unmatched junction bases: 7. CDR3 size: 14 residues. Turning to this clone: Its target is unknown.

The V and J genes are TRBV5-6 and TRBJ1-2, with 8 nucleotides matching TRBD1. Sequencing was performed on PBMCs, taken from a glioma patient whose treatment included an IDH1 peptide vaccine. This TCR derives from a man aged 40-50 years with glioma. The CDR3 spells CASSPDRDLYGYTF. The CDR3 DNA reads TGTGCCAGCAGCCCGGACAGGGATCTTTATGGCTACACCTTC.